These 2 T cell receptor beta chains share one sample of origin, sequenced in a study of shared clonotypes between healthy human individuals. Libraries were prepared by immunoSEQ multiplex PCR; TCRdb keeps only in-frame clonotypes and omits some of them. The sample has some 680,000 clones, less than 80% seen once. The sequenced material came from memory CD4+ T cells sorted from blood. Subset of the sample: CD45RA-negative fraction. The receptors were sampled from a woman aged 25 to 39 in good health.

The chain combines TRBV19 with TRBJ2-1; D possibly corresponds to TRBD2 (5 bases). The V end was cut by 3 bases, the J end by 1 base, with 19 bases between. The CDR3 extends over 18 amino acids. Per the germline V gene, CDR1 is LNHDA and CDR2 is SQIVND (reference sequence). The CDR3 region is CASSITHSNAGSYNEQFF. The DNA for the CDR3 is TGTGCCAGTAGTATTACCCACTCCAACGCGGGTTCCTACAATGAGCAGTTCTTC.

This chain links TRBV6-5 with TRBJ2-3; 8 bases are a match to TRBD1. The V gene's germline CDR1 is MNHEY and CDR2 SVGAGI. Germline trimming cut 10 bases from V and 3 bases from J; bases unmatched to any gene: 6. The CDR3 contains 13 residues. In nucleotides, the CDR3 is TGTGCCACCCAGACAGGGGCGACAGATACGCAGTATTTT. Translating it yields CATQTGATDTQYF.